Sequencing of this T cell receptor (beta chain) was carried out in a study of blood T cell repertoires in COVID-19. The CDR3 totals 17 residues. Germline values: CDR1 SNHLY, CDR2 FYNNEI. J gave up 0 bases and V 6 bases, and 13 bases lay outside the gene matches. Methods used by the authors: Reference gene primer amplification gave estimated nucleated cell counts. TCRdb's copy holds only in-frame clones and misses some; the assay was immunoSEQ multiplex PCR. V and J calls and clone size follow that table, whereas D and trimming were derived from the DNA. The data show around 200,000 clones, 75% to 90% seen once.

The rearrangement joins TRBV2 to TRBJ1-1, with 7 nucleotides matching TRBD1. Material: PBMCs or T cells enriched from blood (not recorded which). The receptor was derived from a man aged 40-49 years who had recovered from COVID-19. In DNA, the CDR3 is TGTGCCAGCAGACTCGAAGGGGGCTCTAATCTGAACACTGAAGCTTTCTTT. This encodes CASRLEGGSNLNTEAFF.